The sequence of this T cell receptor (beta chain) was determined in a study of T cells in Graves' hyperthyroidism and ophthalmopathy. Amplification of TCR beta CDR3 regions used RNA as the template. Initially, a first-round RT-PCR of the TCR CDR3 employed the HTBI primer set. TCRdb re-analysed the multiplex PCR reads in MiXCR, keeping a single row per CDR3 protein. In the table there are about 410,000 distinct CDR3 sequences, approximately 15% of which are singletons. The germline V and J ends were trimmed by 3 bases and 2 bases, with 10 bases remaining between them. In germline, CDR1 is KGHSH, CDR2 LQKENI. This CDR3 is built from 14 residues. Fresh peripheral blood, roughly 9.6 ml, was the source of the PBMCs.

The clonotype was recovered from a man between 18 and 35 years old with Graves' ophthalmopathy. This chain joins TRBV18 and TRBJ1-2; D is unresolved. Specimen: blood. The CDR3 loop reads CASSPETPNYGYTF. The CDR3 DNA reads TGTGCCAGCTCACCCGAGACACCCAACTATGGCTACACCTTC.